The T cell receptor beta chain described here comes from a study of memory B cells and T cells in multiple sclerosis. Trimming removed 0 bases from V and 8 bases from J, with 19 bases in between. CDR3 length: 17 amino acids. CDR1 SGHDN and CDR2 FVKESK come from the germline V gene. TCRdb keeps only in-frame clones here, not all; method: immunoSEQ multiplex PCR. The table records about 7,600 clones, around three fifths of them present only once. Overall study findings and caveats: Shared clonotype counts depended on differing compartment clone-set sizes and were normalized.

A few counts support this clone. Its antigen is still unknown. This rearrangement joins TRBV14 to TRBJ1-4; D is unresolved. Specimen: memory (CD45RO+) CD8+ T cells from blood. This clonotype originated in a human donor with multiple sclerosis. CDR3 DNA: TGTGCCAGCAGCCAAGAGGGTCCAGAGGAGAGCTGGGAAAAACTGTTTTTT. It yields the protein CASSQEGPEESWEKLFF.